This T cell receptor beta chain was recovered during a study of metastatic and nonmetastatic thyroid tumors (dated by TCRdb to the early 2020s). Notes on the research overall: Repertoires from peripheral blood and from tumor or nodule tissue samples of malignant and benign thyroid patients were compared. Findings and caveats that apply to the study as a whole: In both blood and tumor samples, TCR beta diversity was reported to be significantly higher in malignant tumors than in benign nodules.

This clone was counted between two and nine times. Its antigen target is currently unknown. No per-base quality is available; no much larger clone lies one base away. The library was generated by PCR. TCRdb names Illumina HiSeq 4000 as the instrument used. The TCR beta-chain CDR3 region of each patient was profiled by high-throughput sequencing. The source study handled its data this way. Drawing on CDR3 differences between clinicopathological groups, the researchers built a classifier meant to tell apart patients with distant-metastatic papillary thyroid cancer. The Shannon index was used to measure repertoire diversity, and the Morisita-Horn index was used to measure how similar tumor and blood repertoires were. The public reads were reanalyzed by TCRdb: fastp trimming at Q25, MiXCR alignment, in-frame beta chains only. The V and J calls reflect TCRdb's pipeline rather than the authors' work. For this sample the table gives approximately 60,000 clones, of which just under 30% were detected only once. 15% of the sample is held by the ten biggest clonotypes.

The germline V gene (reference sequence) supplies CDR1 LNHDA and CDR2 SQIVND. Trimming takes 8 bases off V and 5 bases off J; junction bases not matched to a gene: 5. Including cysteine and phenylalanine, the CDR3 has 13 amino acids. Kept here is only the CDR3 DNA, which spans 39 bases and is read in frame from base 1. Before undergoing thyroid surgery, none of the patients had been given any kind of treatment. Using T-cell receptor beta sequencing, the study looked back at clinical samples from patients collected from the early 2010s to the late 2010s. The receptor comes from a female donor with papillary thyroid cancer or a benign thyroid nodule (not recorded which). Some clones in this sample may be carry-over from other donors' samples. The chain is made from TRBV19 and TRBJ2-3; TRBD1 lines up with 9 middle nucleotides. Specimen: blood. The CDR3 reads CASLMTGGDTQYF. The DNA sequence is as follows: TGTGCCAGTCTAATGACAGGGGGAGATACGCAGTATTTT.